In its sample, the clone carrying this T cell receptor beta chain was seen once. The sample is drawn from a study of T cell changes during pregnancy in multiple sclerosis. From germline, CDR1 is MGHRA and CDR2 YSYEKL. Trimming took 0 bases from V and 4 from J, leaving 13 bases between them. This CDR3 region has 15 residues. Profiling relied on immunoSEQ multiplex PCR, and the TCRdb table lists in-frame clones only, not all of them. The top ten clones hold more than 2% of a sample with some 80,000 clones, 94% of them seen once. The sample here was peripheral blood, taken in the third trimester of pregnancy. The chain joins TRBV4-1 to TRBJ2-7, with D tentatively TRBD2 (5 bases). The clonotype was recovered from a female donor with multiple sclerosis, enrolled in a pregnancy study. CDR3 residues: CASSQENGIGYEQYF. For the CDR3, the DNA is TGCGCCAGCAGCCAAGAAAACGGGATCGGTTACGAGCAGTACTTC.